This TCR beta chain was captured in a study of siplizumab effects on memory and regulatory T cells. TCRdb's copy holds only in-frame clones and misses some; the assay was immunoSEQ multiplex PCR. The top ten hold roughly 10% of the sample, which has approximately 9,600 clones, about 46% seen once. Points on this clone: Its antigen remains unidentified.

Losses at the gene ends were 1 base for V and 6 bases for J; bases not matched to a gene: 7. This CDR3 has 15 residues. Per the germline V gene, CDR1 is SGDLS and CDR2 is YYNGEE. Coculturing was carried out on the mixed lymphocyte reaction cells. It lasted 6 to 7 days and was done at 37°C. The clonotype comes from a human donor in good health; the cells came from an allogeneic mixed lymphocyte reaction. The sequencing sample was made of CFSE-low (dividing) CD8+ T cells sorted from an allogeneic mixed lymphocyte reaction. The chain uses TRBV9 and TRBJ2-1; 7 bases align to TRBD2. CDR3 nucleotide sequence: TGTGCCAGCAGCGTAAGCGGGGCCAGTGGCAATGAGCAGTTCTTC. Its protein is CASSVSGASGNEQFF.